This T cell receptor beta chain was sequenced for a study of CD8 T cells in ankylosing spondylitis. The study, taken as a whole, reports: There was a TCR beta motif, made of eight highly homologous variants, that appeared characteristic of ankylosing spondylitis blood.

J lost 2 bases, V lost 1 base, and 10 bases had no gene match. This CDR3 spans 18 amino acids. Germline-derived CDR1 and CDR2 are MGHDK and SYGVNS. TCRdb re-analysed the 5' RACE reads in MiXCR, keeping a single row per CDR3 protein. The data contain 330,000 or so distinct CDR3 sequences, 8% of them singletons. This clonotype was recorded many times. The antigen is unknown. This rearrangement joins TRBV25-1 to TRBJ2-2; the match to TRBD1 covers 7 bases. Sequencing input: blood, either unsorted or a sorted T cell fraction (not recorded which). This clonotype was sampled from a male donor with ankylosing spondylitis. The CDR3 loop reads CASSEFPPRQGNTGELFF. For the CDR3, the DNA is TGTGCCAGCAGTGAATTCCCCCCTCGACAGGGAAACACCGGGGAGCTGTTTTTT. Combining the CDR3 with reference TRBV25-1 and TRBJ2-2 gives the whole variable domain EADIYQTPRYLVIGTGKKITLECSQTMGHDKMYWYQQDPGMELHLIHYSYGVNSTEKGDLSSESTVSRIRTEHFPLTLESARPSHTSQYLCASSEFPPRQGNTGELFFGEGSRLTVL.